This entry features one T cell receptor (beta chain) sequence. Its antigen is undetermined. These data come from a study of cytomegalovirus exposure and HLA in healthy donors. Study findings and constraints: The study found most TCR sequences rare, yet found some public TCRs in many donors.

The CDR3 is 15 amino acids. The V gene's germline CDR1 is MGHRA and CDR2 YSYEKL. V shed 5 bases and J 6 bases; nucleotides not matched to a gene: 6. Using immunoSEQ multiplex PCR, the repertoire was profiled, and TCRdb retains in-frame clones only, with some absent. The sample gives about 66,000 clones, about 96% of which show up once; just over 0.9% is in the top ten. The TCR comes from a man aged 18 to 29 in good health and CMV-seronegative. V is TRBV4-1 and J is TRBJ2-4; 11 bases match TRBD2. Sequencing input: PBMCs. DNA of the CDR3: TGCGCCAGCAGCTACCTAGGACTAGCGGGAAACATTCAGTACTTC. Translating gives CASSYLGLAGNIQYF.